These T cell receptor beta chains were read from a single sample in a study of quantifying T cell responses using KT2 cells. From the UMI-ligation and nested PCR reads, TCRdb called clonotypes with MiXCR, one entry per CDR3 protein. The table has fewer than 45,000 distinct CDR3 sequences, around 15% seen once. Sequencing was performed on PBMCs spiked with cells of the T cell clone KT2. These receptors were obtained from a human donor. Each CDR3 is given with its conserved first and last residue.

cdr3_length,v_call,j_call,cdr3_aa
15,TRBV10-1,TRBJ2-5,CASSESSTGDETQYF
18,TRBV27,TRBJ2-6,CASSYSSGRSSGANVLTF
13,TRBV6-4,TRBJ2-3,CASSAISGGTQYF
17,TRBV6-1,TRBJ2-7,CASSEAVVRGRSYEQYF
15,TRBV7-6,TRBJ2-7,CASSPATHRGYEQYF
15,TRBV12-3/TRBV12-4,TRBJ2-5,CASSPLGVGQETQYF
13,TRBV2,TRBJ2-7,CASMYRYSYEQYF
15,TRBV2,TRBJ1-4,CASSDLVRSNEKLFF
15,TRBV6-1,TRBJ2-3,CASRDPTGSTDTQYF
15,TRBV18,TRBJ1-6,CASSSEGGPYSPLHF
14,TRBV4-1,TRBJ1-1,CASSPLIVPDGAFF
15,TRBV11-2,TRBJ2-1,CASSLSGAELNEQFF
16,TRBV12-3/TRBV12-4,TRBJ1-5,CASSFGPGTGNQPQHF
14,TRBV7-9,TRBJ2-1,CASSLAGKRDEQFF
16,TRBV7-6,TRBJ2-7,CASSIAGAFNSYEQYF
14,TRBV7-2,TRBJ2-7,CASSFGGSTSEQYF
15,TRBV28,TRBJ2-7,CASSLSLPGSNEQYF
15,TRBV6-5,TRBJ2-3,CASSILAGGTDTQYF
16,TRBV27,TRBJ1-5,CASSLRGGYSNQPQHF
14,TRBV7-2,TRBJ2-7,CASSLGGRRNEQYF